Detailed here is one TCR beta chain. Using immunoSEQ multiplex PCR, the repertoire was profiled, and TCRdb retains in-frame clones only, with some absent. Here the sample spans around 94,000 clones, about 82% being singletons. Germline CDR1 reads SGDLS; CDR2 reads YYNGEE. The CDR3 runs to 14 residues. The V end lost 6 bases, the J end lost 3 bases, and 10 bases lay between the germline ends. This sample stems from a study of radiation and T cells in renal cell carcinoma. Indicated time point: blood 4 weeks post-SBRT, at nephrectomy. Treatment given: 15 Gy SBRT to primary tumor, nephrectomy 4 weeks later. Clear cell pathology was present in this patient's renal cell carcinoma.

The source of this sequence is a man between 45 and 60 years old with renal cell carcinoma. Sequences were derived from blood, sampled from a patient whose treatment included radiotherapy and nephrectomy. The V call is TRBV9, the J call TRBJ2-6, with a possible D match to TRBD2 (5 bases). The DNA for the CDR3 is TGTGCCAGCAAGCGGCCCTTTGGGGCCAACGTCCTGACTTTC. Amino acids: CASKRPFGANVLTF.